This TCR beta chain was captured by sequencing in a study of T-cell reconstitution after alpha-beta-depleted transplantation in children. CDR3 length: 13 amino acids. Germline V lookup: CDR1 SNHLY, CDR2 FYNNEI. The V gene lost 8 bases and the J gene lost 5 bases, with 15 bases spanning the gap. This clonotype occurred a few times. Preparation of the TCRbeta library involved a method that used unique molecular identifiers. MiXCR was run by TCRdb on the PCR reads, yielding one entry per CDR3 protein. The sample lists 780,000 or so distinct CDR3 sequences, roughly 15% seen once, with 5% in the top ten. V is TRBV2 and J is TRBJ2-5; maybe TRBD2 (5 bases). This TCR was sampled from a male patient aged 5 to 17 who had a stem cell transplant for acute lymphoblastic leukemia, so the T cells may come from the graft donor. Material: PBMCs, mostly from graft donor cells, obtained 360 days after TCRalphabeta/CD19-depleted stem cell transplant. For the CDR3, the DNA is TGTGCCAGCGTCGAGGGCGGGCCGGAGACCCAGTACTTC. Translation gives CASVEGGPETQYF.